This entry concerns a single TCR beta chain. The V segment lost 5 bases and the J segment 3 bases; nucleotides outside the gene matches: 9. Germline CDR1 is SGHRS and CDR2 is YFSETQ. The CDR3 contains 15 residues. The primer mix had 60 Vbeta and 13 Jbeta primers. Assay: immunoSEQ multiplex PCR; the TCRdb copy retains only in-frame clones and omits some. The sample has around 100,000 clones; approximately 66% are singletons. This specimen comes from a study of cytomegalovirus exposure and HLA in healthy donors. About the research overall: From 150 million to 200 million T cells, an earlier analysis saw roughly 120 million unique TCR beta sequences.

The receptor was isolated from a woman aged 45 to 65 in good health and CMV-seronegative. V is TRBV5-1 and J is TRBJ2-3, with 7 bases aligning to TRBD1. The sequencing input was PBMCs. The CDR3: CASRTTGDGTDTQYF. Here the CDR3 DNA reads TGCGCCAGCAGAACTACAGGGGATGGGACAGATACGCAGTATTTT.